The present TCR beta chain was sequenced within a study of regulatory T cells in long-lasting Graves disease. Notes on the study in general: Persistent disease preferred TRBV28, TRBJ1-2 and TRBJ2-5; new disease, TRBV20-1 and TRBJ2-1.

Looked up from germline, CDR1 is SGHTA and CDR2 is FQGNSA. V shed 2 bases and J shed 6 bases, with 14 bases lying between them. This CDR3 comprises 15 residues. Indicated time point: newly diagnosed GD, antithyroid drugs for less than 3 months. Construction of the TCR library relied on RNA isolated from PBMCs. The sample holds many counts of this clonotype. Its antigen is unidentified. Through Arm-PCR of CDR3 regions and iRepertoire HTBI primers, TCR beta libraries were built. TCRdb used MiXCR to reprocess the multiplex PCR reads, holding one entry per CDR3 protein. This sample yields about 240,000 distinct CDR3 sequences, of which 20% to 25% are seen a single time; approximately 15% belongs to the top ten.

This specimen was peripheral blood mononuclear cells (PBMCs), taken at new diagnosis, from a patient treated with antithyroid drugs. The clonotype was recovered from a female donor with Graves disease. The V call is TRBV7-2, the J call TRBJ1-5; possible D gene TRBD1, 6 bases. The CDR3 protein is CASSLWTVPGQPQHF. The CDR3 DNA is TGTGCCAGCAGCTTATGGACAGTGCCCGGTCAGCCCCAGCATTTT. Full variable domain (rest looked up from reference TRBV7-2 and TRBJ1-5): GAGVSQSPSNKVTEKGKDVELRCDPISGHTALYWYRQSLGQGLEFLIYFQGNSAPDKSGLPSDRFSAERTGGSVSTLTIQRTQQEDSAVYLCASSLWTVPGQPQHFGDGTRLSIL.